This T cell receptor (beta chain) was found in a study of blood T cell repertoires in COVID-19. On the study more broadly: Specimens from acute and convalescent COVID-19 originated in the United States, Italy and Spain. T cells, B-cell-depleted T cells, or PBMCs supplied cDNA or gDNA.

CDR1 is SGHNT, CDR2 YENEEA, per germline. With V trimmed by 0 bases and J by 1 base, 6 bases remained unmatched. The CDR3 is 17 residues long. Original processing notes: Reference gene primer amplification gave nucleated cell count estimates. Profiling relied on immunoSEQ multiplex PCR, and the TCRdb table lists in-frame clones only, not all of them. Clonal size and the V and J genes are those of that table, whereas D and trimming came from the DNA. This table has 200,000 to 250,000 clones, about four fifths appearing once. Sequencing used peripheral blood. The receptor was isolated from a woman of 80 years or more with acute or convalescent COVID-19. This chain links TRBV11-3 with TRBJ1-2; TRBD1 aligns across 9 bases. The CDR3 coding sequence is TGTGCCAGCAGCTTAGACCCCGGGACAGGGATTAACTATGGCTACACCTTC. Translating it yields CASSLDPGTGINYGYTF.